A selection of T cell receptor beta chains follows, all from one sample in a study of cytomegalovirus exposure and HLA in healthy donors. Assay used: immunoSEQ multiplex PCR; TCRdb lists only in-frame clones, some missing. The sample has 95,000 to 110,000 clones, 77% seen once. Sequenced material: PBMCs. All receptors derive from a male donor in good health and CMV-seronegative. The CDR3 runs from the conserved cysteine through the conserved F or W. Fields, in order: J gene, D gene, clone size, V gene, CDR3 protein, CDR3 DNA. A D gene is named only where the DNA matches it firmly. For some rows the clone size is stated as once, few or many, or as a class when expanded; others skip it.

TRBJ2-7	TRBD2	NA	TRBV4-1	CASSQGVAGASYEQYF	TGCGCCAGCAGCCAAGGCGTAGCGGGAGCGTCTTACGAGCAGTACTTC
TRBJ2-3	TRBD2	NA	TRBV6-1	CASSDPSGSADTQYF	TGTGCCAGCAGTGACCCTAGCGGGAGTGCAGATACGCAGTATTTT
TRBJ1-4	NA	NA	TRBV5-1	CASSFQEEGEKLFF	TGCGCCAGCAGTTTTCAAGAGGAGGGGGAAAAACTGTTTTTT
TRBJ2-3	NA	once	TRBV6-4	CASSVTITDTQYF	TGTGCCAGCAGTGTGACTATCACAGATACGCAGTATTTT
TRBJ2-7	NA	NA	TRBV7-2	CASSLGVEYEQYF	TGTGCCAGCAGCTTAGGCGTCGAATACGAGCAGTACTTC
TRBJ2-7	TRBD2	NA	TRBV4-1	CASSQVTSEFYEQYF	TGCGCCAGCAGCCAAGTTACTAGCGAATTTTACGAGCAGTACTTC
TRBJ1-5	NA	NA	TRBV5-1	CASTDSPTSNQPQHF	TGCGCCAGCACCGACTCACCAACGAGCAATCAGCCCCAGCATTTT
TRBJ2-7	TRBD2	NA	TRBV15	CATSRGGLAESYEQYF	TGTGCCACCAGCAGGGGGGGACTAGCGGAGTCCTACGAGCAGTACTTC
TRBJ1-1	NA	NA	TRBV19	CASSIGLMNTEAFF	TGTGCCAGTAGTATAGGCCTAATGAACACTGAAGCTTTCTTT
TRBJ2-2	NA	NA	TRBV12-2	CASRLGGGRAVNTGELFF	TGTGCAAGTCGCTTAGGGGGGGGTAGGGCAGTTAACACCGGGGAGCTGTTTTTT
TRBJ1-2	NA	NA	TRBV7-2	CASSLEGRGSGYTF	TGTGCCAGCAGCTTAGAGGGTCGAGGGAGCGGCTACACCTTC
TRBJ2-7	NA	NA	TRBV19	CASSIGGSYSYEQYF	TGTGCCAGTAGTATTGGCGGCAGCTACTCCTACGAGCAGTACTTC
TRBJ1-5	NA	NA	TRBV5-1	CASSLGDINQPQHF	TGCGCCAGCAGTCTAGGGGATATCAATCAGCCCCAGCATTTT
TRBJ2-1	NA	once	TRBV21-1	CASSADLRLARGSYNEQFF	TGTGCCAGCAGCGCCGATTTGCGACTAGCGCGGGGCTCCTACAATGAGCAGTTCTTC
TRBJ1-1	NA	once	TRBV5-1	CASSLSSYTEAFF	TGCGCCAGCAGCCTCAGTTCGTACACTGAAGCTTTCTTT